This T cell receptor beta chain was recovered during a study of T cells after yellow fever vaccination. Looking at the study overall: Each low-cell-number fraction was prepared by means of SMART-Seq v4 Ultra Low Input.

Study conclusions and caveats: Highly abundant clonotypes carried over from the bulk population could end up in FACS-sorted repertoires as contaminants. Clones that expanded after primary vaccination mostly reappeared after the booster (roughly 97% CD4, about 91% CD8).

TCRdb ran MiXCR on the 5' RACE reads and lists one entry per CDR3 protein. The sample holds some 550,000 distinct CDR3 sequences; roughly a fifth are singletons and the top ten take roughly 13%. Notes on this clonotype: What it binds is unknown.

V was trimmed by 1 base and J by 9 bases, leaving 19 bases between them. CDR1 DFQATT and CDR2 SNEGSKA come from the germline V gene (reference sequence). The CDR3 contains 15 residues. The sample here was PBMCs, taken 15 days after the yellow fever booster vaccination. The V call is TRBV20-1, the J call TRBJ2-1; D is tentatively TRBD1 or TRBD2 (5 bases each). The clonotype originates from a man aged 25-45 years who received the YFV17D yellow fever vaccine. For the CDR3, the DNA is TGCAGTGCTAGAGGTAGGGGAGTTCTTTTGGGTGAGCAGTTCTTC. It yields the protein CSARGRGVLLGEQFF.